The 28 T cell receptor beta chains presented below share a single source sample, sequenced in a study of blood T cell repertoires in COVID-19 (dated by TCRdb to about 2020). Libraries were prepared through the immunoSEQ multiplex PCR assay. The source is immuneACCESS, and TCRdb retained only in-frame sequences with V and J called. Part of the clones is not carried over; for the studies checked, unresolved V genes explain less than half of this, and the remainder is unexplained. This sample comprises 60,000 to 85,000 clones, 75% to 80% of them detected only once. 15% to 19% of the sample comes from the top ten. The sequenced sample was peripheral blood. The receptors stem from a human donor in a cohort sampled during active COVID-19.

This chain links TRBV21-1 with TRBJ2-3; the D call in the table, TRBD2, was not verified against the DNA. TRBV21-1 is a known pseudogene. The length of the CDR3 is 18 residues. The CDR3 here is CASSKARTRTSSTDTQYF. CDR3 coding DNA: TGTGCCAGCAGCAAAGCGCGGACTAGAACGTCTAGCACAGATACGCAGTATTTT.

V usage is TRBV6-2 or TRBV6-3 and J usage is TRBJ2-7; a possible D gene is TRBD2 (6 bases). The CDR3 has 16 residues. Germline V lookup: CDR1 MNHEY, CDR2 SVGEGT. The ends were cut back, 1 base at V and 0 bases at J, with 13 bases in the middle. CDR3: CASSYWGGGISYEQYF. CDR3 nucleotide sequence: TGTGCCAGCAGTTACTGGGGCGGCGGGATCTCCTACGAGCAGTACTTC.

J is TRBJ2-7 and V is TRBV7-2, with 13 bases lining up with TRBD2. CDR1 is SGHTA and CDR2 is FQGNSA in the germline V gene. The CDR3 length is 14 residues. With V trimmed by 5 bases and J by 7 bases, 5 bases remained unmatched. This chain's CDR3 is CASSRTSGSNEQYF. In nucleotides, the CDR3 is TGTGCCAGCAGCCGGACTAGCGGGAGTAATGAGCAGTACTTC.

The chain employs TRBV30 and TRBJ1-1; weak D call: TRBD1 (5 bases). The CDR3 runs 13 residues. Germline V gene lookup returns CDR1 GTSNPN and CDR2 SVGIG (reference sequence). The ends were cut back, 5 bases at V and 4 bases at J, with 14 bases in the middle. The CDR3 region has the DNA TGTGCCTGGGGTCGGGGACTTGGCACTGAAGCTTTCTTT. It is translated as CAWGRGLGTEAFF. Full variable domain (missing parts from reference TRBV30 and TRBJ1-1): SQTIHQWPATLVQPVGSPLSLECTVEGTSNPNLYWYRQAAGRGLQLLFYSVGIGQISSEVPQNLSASRPQDRQFILSSKKLLLSDSGFYLCAWGRGLGTEAFFGQGTRLTVV.

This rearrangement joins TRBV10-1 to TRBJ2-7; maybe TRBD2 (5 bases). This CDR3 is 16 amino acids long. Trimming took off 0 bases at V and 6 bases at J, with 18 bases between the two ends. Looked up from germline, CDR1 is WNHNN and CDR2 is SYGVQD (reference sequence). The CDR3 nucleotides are TGCGCCAGCAGTGAGTCTCGGGTAGCGAAGGCGTCCGAGCAGTACTTC. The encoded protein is CASSESRVAKASEQYF.

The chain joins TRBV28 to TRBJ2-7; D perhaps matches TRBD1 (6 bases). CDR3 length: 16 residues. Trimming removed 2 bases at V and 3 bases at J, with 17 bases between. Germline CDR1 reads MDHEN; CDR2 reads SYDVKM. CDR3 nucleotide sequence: TGTGCCAGCAGTTTACCCCGACAGGTGAAGTTCTACGAGCAGTACTTC. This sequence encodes CASSLPRQVKFYEQYF.

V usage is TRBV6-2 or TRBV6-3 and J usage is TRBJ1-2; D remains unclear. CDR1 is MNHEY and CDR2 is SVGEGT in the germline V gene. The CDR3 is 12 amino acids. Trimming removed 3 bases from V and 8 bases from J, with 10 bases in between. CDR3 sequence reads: CASSYERGGYTF. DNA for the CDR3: TGTGCCAGCAGTTATGAGAGAGGAGGCTACACCTTC.

The CDR3 loop is CASSPSTEANYGYTF. The CDR3 nucleotides are TGTGCCAGCTCACCCTCGACTGAAGCTAACTATGGCTACACCTTC. This sequence joins TRBV18 and TRBJ1-2, with unresolved D. Germline CDR1 and CDR2: KGHSH and LQKENI. The CDR3 length is 15 residues. V shed 3 bases and J shed 0 bases, with 11 bases lying between them.

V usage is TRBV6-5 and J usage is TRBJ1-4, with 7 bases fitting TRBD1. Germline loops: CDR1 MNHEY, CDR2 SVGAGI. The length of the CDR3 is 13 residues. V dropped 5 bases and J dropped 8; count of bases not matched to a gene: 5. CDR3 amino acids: CASSNRDREKLFF. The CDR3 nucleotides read TGTGCCAGCAGTAACCGGGACAGAGAAAAACTGTTTTTT.

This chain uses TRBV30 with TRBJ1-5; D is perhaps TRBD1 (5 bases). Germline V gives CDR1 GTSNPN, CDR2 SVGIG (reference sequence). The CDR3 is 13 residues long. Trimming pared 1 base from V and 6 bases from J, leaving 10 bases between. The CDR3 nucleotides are TGTGCCTGGAGTGGGGGCTTGGGTCAGCCCCAGCATTTT. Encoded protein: CAWSGGLGQPQHF.

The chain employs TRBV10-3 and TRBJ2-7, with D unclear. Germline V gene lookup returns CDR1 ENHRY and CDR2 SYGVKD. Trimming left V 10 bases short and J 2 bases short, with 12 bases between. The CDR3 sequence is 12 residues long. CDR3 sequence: CATALTAYEQYF. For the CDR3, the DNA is TGTGCCACCGCGTTGACTGCCTACGAGCAGTACTTC.

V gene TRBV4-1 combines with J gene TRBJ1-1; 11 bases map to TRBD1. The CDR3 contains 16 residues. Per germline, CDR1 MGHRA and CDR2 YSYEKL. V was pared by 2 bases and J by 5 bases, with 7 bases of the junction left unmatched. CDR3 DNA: TGCGCCAGCAGCCAAAACGGACAGGGGGCGACAACTGAAGCTTTCTTT. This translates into CASSQNGQGATTEAFF.

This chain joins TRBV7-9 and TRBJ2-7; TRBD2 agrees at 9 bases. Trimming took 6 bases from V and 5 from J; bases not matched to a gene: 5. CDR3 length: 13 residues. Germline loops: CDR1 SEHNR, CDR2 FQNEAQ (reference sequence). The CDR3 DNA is TGTGCCAGCAGGGGGTCTAGCGGGAACGAGCAGTACTTC. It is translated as CASRGSSGNEQYF.

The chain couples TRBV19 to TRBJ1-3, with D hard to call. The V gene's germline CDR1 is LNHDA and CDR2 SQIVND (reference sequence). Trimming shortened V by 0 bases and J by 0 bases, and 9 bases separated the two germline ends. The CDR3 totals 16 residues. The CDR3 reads CASSIDVRSSGNTIYF. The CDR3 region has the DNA TGTGCCAGTAGTATAGATGTGAGGAGCTCTGGAAACACCATATATTTT.

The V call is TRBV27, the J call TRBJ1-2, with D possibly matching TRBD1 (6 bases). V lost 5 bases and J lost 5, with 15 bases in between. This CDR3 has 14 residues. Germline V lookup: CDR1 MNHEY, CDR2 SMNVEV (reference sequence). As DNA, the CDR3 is TGTGCCAGCAGTACCGGGACACCTTCGTATGGCTACACCTTC. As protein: CASSTGTPSYGYTF.

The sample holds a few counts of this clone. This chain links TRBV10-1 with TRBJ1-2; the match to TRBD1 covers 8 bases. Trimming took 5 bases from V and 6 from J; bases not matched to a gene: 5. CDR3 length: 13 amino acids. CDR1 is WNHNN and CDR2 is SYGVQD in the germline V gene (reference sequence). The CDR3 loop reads CASSKRQGHGYTF. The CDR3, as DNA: TGCGCCAGCAGTAAGAGACAGGGGCATGGCTACACCTTC.

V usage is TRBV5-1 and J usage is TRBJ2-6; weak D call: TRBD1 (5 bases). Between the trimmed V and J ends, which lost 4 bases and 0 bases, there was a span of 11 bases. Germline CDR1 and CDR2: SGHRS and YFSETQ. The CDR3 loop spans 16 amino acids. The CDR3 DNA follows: TGCGCCAGCAGCCCCGGACACACCTCTGGGGCCAACGTCCTGACTTTC. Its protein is CASSPGHTSGANVLTF.

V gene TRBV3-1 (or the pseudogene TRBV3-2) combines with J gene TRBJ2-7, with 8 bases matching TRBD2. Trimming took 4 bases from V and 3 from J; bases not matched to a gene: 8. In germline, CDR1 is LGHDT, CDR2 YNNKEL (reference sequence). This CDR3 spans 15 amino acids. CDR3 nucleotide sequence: TGTGCCAGCAGCCCGAGACTAGCGCGGGGCTACGAGCAGTACTTC. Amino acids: CASSPRLARGYEQYF.

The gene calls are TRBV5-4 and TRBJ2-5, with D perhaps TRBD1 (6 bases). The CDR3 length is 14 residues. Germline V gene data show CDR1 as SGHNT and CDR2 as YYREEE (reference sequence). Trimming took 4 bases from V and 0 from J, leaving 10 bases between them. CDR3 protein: CASSPRTDQETQYF. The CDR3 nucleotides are TGTGCCAGCAGCCCAAGGACAGACCAAGAGACCCAGTACTTC.

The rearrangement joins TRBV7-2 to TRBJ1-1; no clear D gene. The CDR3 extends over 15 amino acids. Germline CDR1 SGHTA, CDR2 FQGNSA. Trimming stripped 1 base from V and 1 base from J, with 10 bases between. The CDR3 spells CASSLESRENTEAFF. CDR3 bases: TGTGCCAGCAGCTTAGAAAGTCGGGAGAACACTGAAGCTTTCTTT.

CDR3 sequence: CASSPGQPSLLPEQYF. In nucleotides, the CDR3 is TGTGCCAGCTCACCTGGACAGCCTTCCCTTTTACCGGAGCAGTACTTC. The chain joins TRBV18 to TRBJ2-7; the D gene is possibly TRBD1 (6 bases). The V end was cut by 3 bases, the J end by 7 bases, with 22 bases between. The CDR3 sequence is 16 residues long. Germline V CDR1 and CDR2: KGHSH, LQKENI. The whole variable domain, filled in from reference TRBV18 and TRBJ2-7, reads NAGVMQNPRHLVRRRGQEARLRCSPMKGHSHVYWYRQLPEEGLKFMVYLQKENIIDESGMPKERFSAEFPKEGPSILRIQQVVRGDSAAYFCASSPGQPSLLPEQYFGPGTRLTVT.

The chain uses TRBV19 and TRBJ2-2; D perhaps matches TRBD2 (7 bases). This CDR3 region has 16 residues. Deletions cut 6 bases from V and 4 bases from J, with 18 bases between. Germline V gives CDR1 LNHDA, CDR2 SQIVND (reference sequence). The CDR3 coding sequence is TGTGCCAGTAGCCCCCAGATGGGGGGGCTCACCGGGGAGCTGTTTTTT. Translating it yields CASSPQMGGLTGELFF.

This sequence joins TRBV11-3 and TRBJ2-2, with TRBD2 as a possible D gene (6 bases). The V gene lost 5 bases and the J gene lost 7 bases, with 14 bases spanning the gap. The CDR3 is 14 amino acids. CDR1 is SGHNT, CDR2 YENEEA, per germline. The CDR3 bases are TGTGCCAGCAGCCGCGAGCGGGCAGGCGGGGAGCTGTTTTTT. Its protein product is CASSRERAGGELFF.

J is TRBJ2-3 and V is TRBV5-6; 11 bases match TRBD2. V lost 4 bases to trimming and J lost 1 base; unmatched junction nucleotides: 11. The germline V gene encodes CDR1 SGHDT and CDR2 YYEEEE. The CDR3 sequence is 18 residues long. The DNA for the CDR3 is TGTGCCAGCAGCGCCAGACGACTAGCGGGATTAGGCACAGATACGCAGTATTTT. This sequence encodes CASSARRLAGLGTDTQYF.

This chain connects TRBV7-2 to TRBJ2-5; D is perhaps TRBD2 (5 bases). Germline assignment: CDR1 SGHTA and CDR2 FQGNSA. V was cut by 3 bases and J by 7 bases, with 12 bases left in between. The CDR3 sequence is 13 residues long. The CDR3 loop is CASSFSERRTQYF. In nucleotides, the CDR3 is TGTGCCAGCAGCTTCTCAGAGCGGCGGACCCAGTACTTC.

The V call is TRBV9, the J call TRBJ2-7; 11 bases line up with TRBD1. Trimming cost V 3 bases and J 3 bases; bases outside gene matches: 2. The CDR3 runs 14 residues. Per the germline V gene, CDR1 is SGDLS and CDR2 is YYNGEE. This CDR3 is CASSAGQGGYEQYF. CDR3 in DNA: TGTGCCAGCAGCGCGGGACAGGGGGGCTACGAGCAGTACTTC. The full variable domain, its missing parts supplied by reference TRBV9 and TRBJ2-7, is DSGVTQTPKHLITATGQRVTLRCSPRSGDLSVYWYQQSLDQGLQFLIQYYNGEERAKGNILERFSAQQFPDLHSELNLSSLELGDSALYFCASSAGQGGYEQYFGPGTRLTVT.

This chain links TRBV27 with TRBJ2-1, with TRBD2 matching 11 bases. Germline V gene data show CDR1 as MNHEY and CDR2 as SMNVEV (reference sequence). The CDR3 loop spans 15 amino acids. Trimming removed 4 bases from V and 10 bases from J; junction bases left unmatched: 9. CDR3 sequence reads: CASSWSSGRYEEQFF. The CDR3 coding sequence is TGTGCCAGCAGTTGGTCTAGCGGGAGGTACGAAGAGCAGTTCTTC.

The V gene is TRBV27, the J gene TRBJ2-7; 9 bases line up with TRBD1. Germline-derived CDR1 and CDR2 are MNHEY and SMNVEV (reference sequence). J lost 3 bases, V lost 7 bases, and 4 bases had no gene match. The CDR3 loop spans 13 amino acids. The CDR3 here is CASKRGQGYEQYF. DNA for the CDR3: TGTGCCAGCAAAAGGGGACAGGGCTACGAGCAGTACTTC.